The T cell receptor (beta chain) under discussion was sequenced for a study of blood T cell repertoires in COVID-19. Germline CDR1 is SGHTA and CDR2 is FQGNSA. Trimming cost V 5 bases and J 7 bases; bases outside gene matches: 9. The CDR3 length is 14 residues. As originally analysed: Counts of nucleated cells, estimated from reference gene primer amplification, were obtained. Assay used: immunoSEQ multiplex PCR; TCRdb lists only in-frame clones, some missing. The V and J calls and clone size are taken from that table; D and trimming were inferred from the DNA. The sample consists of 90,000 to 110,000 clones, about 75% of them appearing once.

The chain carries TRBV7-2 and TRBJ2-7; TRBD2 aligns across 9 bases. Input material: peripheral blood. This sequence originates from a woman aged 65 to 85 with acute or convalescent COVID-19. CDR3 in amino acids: CASSPRNSGGEQYF. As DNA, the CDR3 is TGTGCCAGCAGCCCACGGAATAGCGGGGGAGAGCAGTACTTC.